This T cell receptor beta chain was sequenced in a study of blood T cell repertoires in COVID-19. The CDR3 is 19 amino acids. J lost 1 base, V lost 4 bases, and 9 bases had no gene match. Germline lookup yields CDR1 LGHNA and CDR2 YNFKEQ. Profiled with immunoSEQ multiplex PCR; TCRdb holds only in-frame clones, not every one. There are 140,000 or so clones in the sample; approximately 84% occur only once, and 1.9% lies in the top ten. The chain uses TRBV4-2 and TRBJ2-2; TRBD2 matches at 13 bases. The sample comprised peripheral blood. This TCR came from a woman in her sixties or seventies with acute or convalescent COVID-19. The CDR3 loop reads CASSLRLAGGPRNTGELFF. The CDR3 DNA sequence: TGTGCCAGCAGCCTTCGACTAGCGGGAGGACCACGGAACACCGGGGAGCTGTTTTTT.